What follows are 2 T cell receptor beta chains derived from one specimen sequenced in a study of T-cell memory formation after mild COVID-19. Each CDR3 protein is one row after TCRdb ran MiXCR on the 5' RACE reads. Of just over 60,000 distinct CDR3 sequences listed, about 10% are singletons. The sequenced sample consisted of PBMCs or a T cell subset sorted from them (not recorded which). These TCRs come from a man aged 18 to 29 who had mild COVID-19 (a few samples of this study predate the infection). Cell type and time point are not known.

This clonotype turned up a few times. The rearrangement joins TRBV3-1 to TRBJ2-1; D call uncertain. The V end was cut by 1 base, the J end by 0 bases, with 7 bases between. The CDR3 totals 15 residues. Germline V gene lookup returns CDR1 LGHDT and CDR2 YNNKEL (reference sequence). CDR3 region: CASSQGLGSYNEQFF. The CDR3, as DNA: TGTGCCAGCAGCCAAGGACTGGGCTCCTACAATGAGCAGTTCTTC.

This clonotype is medium-sized in the sample. V and J are TRBV7-2 and TRBJ2-3; 7 nucleotides line up with TRBD2. The CDR3 consists of 15 residues. Germline V gene data show CDR1 as SGHTA and CDR2 as FQGNSA. V trimming: 0 bases; J trimming: 4 bases; junction bases outside the gene matches: 4. The CDR3 DNA is TGTGCCAGCAGCTTAGCCGGGGGGAGGGCAGATACGCAGTATTTT. This sequence encodes CASSLAGGRADTQYF.